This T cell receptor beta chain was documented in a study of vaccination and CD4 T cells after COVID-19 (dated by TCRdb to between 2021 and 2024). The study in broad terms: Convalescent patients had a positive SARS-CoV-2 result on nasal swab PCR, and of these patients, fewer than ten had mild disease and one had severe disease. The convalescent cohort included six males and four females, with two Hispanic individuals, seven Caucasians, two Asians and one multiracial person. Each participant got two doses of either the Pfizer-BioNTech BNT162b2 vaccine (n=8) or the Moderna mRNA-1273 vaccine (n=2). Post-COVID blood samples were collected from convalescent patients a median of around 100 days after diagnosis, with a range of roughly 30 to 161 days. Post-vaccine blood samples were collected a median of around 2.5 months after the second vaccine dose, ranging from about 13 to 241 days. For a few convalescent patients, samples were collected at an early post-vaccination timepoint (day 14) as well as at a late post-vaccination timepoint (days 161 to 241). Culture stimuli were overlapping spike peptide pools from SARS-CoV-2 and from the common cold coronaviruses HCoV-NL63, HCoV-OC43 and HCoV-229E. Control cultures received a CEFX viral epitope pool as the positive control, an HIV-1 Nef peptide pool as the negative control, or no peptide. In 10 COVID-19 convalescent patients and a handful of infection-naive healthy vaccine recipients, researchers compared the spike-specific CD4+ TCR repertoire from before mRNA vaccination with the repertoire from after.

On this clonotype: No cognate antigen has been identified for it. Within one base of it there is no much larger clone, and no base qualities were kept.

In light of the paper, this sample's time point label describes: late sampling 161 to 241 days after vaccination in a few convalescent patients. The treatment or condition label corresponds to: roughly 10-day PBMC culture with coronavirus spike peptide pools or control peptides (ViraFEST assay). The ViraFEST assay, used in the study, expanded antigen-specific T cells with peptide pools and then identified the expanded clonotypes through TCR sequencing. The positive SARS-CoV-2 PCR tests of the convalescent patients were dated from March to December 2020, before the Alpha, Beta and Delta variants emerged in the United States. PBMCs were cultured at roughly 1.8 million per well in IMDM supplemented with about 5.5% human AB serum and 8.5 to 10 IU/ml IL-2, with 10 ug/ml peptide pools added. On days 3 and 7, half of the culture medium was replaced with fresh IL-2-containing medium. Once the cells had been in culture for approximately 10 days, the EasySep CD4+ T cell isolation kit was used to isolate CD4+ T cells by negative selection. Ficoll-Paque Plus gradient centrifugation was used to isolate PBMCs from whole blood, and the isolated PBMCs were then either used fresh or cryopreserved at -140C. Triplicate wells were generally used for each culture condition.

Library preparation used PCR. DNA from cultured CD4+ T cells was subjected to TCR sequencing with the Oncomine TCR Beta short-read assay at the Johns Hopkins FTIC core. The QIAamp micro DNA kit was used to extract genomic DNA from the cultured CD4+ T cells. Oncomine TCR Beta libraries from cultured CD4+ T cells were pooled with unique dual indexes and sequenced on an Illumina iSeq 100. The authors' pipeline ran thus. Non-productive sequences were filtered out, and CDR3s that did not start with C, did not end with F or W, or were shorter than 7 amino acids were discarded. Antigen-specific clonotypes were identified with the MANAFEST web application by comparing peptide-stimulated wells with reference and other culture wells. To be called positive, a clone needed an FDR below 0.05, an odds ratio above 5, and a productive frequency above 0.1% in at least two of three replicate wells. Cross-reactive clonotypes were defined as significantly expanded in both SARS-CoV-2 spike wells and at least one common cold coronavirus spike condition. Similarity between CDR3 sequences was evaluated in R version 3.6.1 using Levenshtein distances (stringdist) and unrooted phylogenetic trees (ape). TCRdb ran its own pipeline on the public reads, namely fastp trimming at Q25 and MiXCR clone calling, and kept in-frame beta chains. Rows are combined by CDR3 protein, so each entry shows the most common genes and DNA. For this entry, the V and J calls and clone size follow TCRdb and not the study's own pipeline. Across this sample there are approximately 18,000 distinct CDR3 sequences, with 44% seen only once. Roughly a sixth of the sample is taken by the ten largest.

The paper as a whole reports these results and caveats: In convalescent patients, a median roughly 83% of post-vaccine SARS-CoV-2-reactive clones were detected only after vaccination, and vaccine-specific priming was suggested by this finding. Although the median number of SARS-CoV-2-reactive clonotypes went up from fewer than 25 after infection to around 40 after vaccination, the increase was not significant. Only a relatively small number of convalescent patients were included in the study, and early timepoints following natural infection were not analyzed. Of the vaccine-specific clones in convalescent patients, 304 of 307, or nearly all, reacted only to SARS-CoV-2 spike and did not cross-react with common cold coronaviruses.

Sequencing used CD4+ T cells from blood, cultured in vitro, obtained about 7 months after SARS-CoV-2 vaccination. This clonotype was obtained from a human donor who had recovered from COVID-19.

CDR3 sequence: CSARAGTENTEAFF. The nucleotides read TGCAGTGCTAGAGCCGGGACAGAGAACACTGAAGCTTTCTTT. The receptor chain draws on TRBV20-1 and TRBJ1-1, and 7 junctional nucleotides match TRBD1. The germline V gene (reference sequence) yields DFQATT for CDR1 and SNEGSKA for CDR2. V is cut back by 1 base and J by 1 base, with 3 bases in the junction unmatched. The CDR3 has 14 amino acids, counting the end cysteine and phenylalanine. Only the CDR3 portion is preserved as DNA: 42 bases, with reading frame beginning at the first base.